Included here is one T cell receptor beta chain sequence, with context. Only in-frame clones appear in the TCRdb table, and some are missing; sequencing was by immunoSEQ multiplex PCR. In the table there are over 14,000 clones, approximately 70% of which are singletons. This specimen comes from a study of T cells after somatic rescue of genetic block. Trimming took off 2 bases at V and 4 bases at J, with 10 bases between the two ends. The CDR3 totals 14 residues. Germline CDR1 reads LNHDA; CDR2 reads SQIVND (reference sequence). The chain links TRBV19 to TRBJ2-3; D not resolved. This TCR derives from a boy younger than 18. The specimen sequenced was peripheral blood mononuclear cells (PBMCs). CDR3 protein: CASSIPHRSDTQYF. The CDR3 nucleotides are TGTGCCAGTAGTATACCACATAGGTCAGATACGCAGTATTTT.